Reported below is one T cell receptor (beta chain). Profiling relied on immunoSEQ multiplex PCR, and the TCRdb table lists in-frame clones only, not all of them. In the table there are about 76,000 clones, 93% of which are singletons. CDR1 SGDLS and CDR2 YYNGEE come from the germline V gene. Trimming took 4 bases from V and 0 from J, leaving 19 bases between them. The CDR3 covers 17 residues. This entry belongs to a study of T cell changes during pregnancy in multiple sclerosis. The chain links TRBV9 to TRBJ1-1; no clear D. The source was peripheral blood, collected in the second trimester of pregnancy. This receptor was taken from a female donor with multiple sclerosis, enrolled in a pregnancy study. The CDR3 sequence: CASSTDPWSYMNTEAFF. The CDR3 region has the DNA TGTGCCAGCAGCACCGATCCGTGGTCATACATGAACACTGAAGCTTTCTTT. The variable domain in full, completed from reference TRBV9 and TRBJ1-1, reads DSGVTQTPKHLITATGQRVTLRCSPRSGDLSVYWYQQSLDQGLQFLIQYYNGEERAKGNILERFSAQQFPDLHSELNLSSLELGDSALYFCASSTDPWSYMNTEAFFGQGTRLTVV.